This TCR beta chain was documented in a study of blood T cell repertoires in COVID-19. Study-wide background: Samples taken during acute and convalescent COVID-19 were collected in the United States, Italy and Spain. PBMCs, B-cell-depleted T cells, or T cells provided the cDNA or gDNA that made up the material.

The authors' processing: Estimation of nucleated cell counts was performed using reference gene primer amplification. Using immunoSEQ multiplex PCR, the repertoire was profiled, and TCRdb retains in-frame clones only, with some absent. V and J calls and clone size are those listed in that table; D and trimming were worked out from the DNA. The sample comprises 35,000 to 45,000 clones, about 85% of which are singletons, and about 33% rests with the top ten. The CDR3 is made up of 14 amino acids. V shed 5 bases, J shed 2 bases, and the junction held 2 bases outside the gene matches. The V gene's germline CDR1 is MNHEY and CDR2 SMNVEV (reference sequence).

The chain joins TRBV27 to TRBJ2-1, with 8 bases matching TRBD1. This TCR derives from an elderly woman with acute or convalescent COVID-19. The sample taken for sequencing was peripheral blood. CDR3 in DNA: TGTGCCAGCAGTGTGACAGGGGCCTACAATGAGCAGTTCTTC. Its protein product is CASSVTGAYNEQFF.